Presented here are 17 T cell receptor beta chains from one specimen sequenced in a study of blood T cell repertoires in COVID-19. Produced via immunoSEQ multiplex PCR; TCRdb's table is partial and in-frame only. The sample lists fewer than 250,000 clones; 80% to 90% were seen once. The sample was PBMCs or T cells enriched from blood (not recorded which). These TCRs come from a woman in her thirties or forties who had been exposed to COVID-19.

V gene TRBV15 combines with J gene TRBJ1-4; TRBD1 aligns across 9 bases. V lost 5 bases to trimming and J lost 7 bases; unmatched junction nucleotides: 5. The CDR3 loop spans 14 amino acids. Per the germline V gene, CDR1 is LNHNV and CDR2 is YYDKDF (reference sequence). The DNA for the CDR3 is TGTGCCACCAGCCCGGGACAGGGTCCTGAAAAACTGTTTTTT. This translates into CATSPGQGPEKLFF.

This clone came up once. The V gene is TRBV9, the J gene TRBJ1-2; 9 bases align to TRBD1. The J segment lost 2 bases and the V segment lost 3 bases, leaving 8 bases of the junction unmatched. Looked up from germline, CDR1 is SGDLS and CDR2 is YYNGEE. This CDR3 is 16 amino acids long. CDR3 protein: CASSGAGTGRNYGYTF. The DNA for the CDR3 is TGTGCCAGCAGCGGGGCCGGGACAGGGCGAAACTATGGCTACACCTTC.

The genes are TRBV5-1 and TRBJ1-2; 9 positions agree with TRBD1. The V gene's germline CDR1 is SGHRS and CDR2 YFSETQ. V lost 4 bases to trimming and J lost 4 bases; unmatched junction nucleotides: 8. This CDR3 has 15 amino acids. As DNA, the CDR3 is TGCGCCAGCAGCCATGATGACAGGGGGGTCTATGGCTACACCTTC. Amino acid sequence: CASSHDDRGVYGYTF. The full variable domain, with the rest looked up from reference TRBV5-1 and TRBJ1-2, is KAGVTQTPRYLIKTRGQQVTLSCSPISGHRSVSWYQQTPGQGLQFLFEYFSETQRNKGNFPGRFSGRQFSNSRSEMNVSTLELGDSALYLCASSHDDRGVYGYTFGSGTRLTVV.

The chain uses TRBV9 and TRBJ1-4; D remains unclear. From germline, CDR1 is SGDLS and CDR2 YYNGEE. Trimming left V 0 bases short and J 2 bases short, with 8 bases between. The CDR3 extends over 15 amino acids. The CDR3 region is CASSVGASTNEKLFF. The CDR3 nucleotides read TGTGCCAGCAGCGTAGGGGCCTCCACTAATGAAAAACTGTTTTTT.

This rearrangement joins TRBV6-5 to TRBJ1-1; D is uncertain. Germline-derived CDR1 and CDR2 are MNHEY and SVGAGI. The CDR3 covers 14 residues. The germline V and J ends were trimmed by 2 bases and 4 bases, with 11 bases remaining between them. The CDR3 nucleotides read TGTGCCAGCAGTTACGTCTTCCAGGCCACTGAAGCTTTCTTT. This codes for CASSYVFQATEAFF.

This rearrangement joins TRBV7-8 to TRBJ1-1, with TRBD1 identical over 9 bases. Germline assignment: CDR1 SGHVS and CDR2 FQNEAQ. V shed 4 bases, J shed 9 bases, and the junction held 12 bases outside the gene matches. There are 15 residues in the CDR3. The CDR3 region is CASSYRDRDQYKAFF. The CDR3 DNA sequence: TGTGCCAGCAGCTACCGGGACAGGGATCAGTACAAAGCTTTCTTT.

The gene calls are TRBV11-2 and TRBJ1-1; D uncertain. Per germline, CDR1 SGHAT and CDR2 FQNNGV. The V end was cut by 1 base, the J end by 0 bases, with 6 bases between. The CDR3 is made up of 14 amino acids. DNA of the CDR3: TGTGCCAGCAGCTTAGGAGGCATGAACACTGAAGCTTTCTTT. This translates into CASSLGGMNTEAFF.

The chain recombines TRBV11-2 with TRBJ1-4, with D possibly matching TRBD1 (6 bases). Germline V lookup: CDR1 SGHAT, CDR2 FQNNGV. V was trimmed by 4 bases and J by 4 bases, leaving 16 bases between them. This CDR3 has 16 residues. The CDR3 DNA reads TGTGCCAGCAGCTCGCCCGGCCAGGGGTTTAATGAAAAACTGTTTTTT. Its translation: CASSSPGQGFNEKLFF.

The chain combines TRBV28 with TRBJ2-5, with TRBD1 identical over 7 bases. Per germline, CDR1 MDHEN and CDR2 SYDVKM. V dropped 4 bases and J dropped 1; count of bases not matched to a gene: 3. The CDR3 is 14 amino acids. Written as DNA, the CDR3 is TGTGCCAGCAGTTCGACAGGGACCCAAGAGACCCAGTACTTC. Protein product: CASSSTGTQETQYF.

This clone was seen a handful of times. This chain links TRBV10-3 with TRBJ2-7; 8 bases match TRBD1. The CDR3 consists of 16 residues. The V gene end was trimmed by 3 bases and the J gene end by 6 bases; junction bases not matched to a gene: 13. The germline V gene encodes CDR1 ENHRY and CDR2 SYGVKD. The CDR3 reads CAISDSPGTGGGEQYF. In nucleotides, the CDR3 is TGTGCCATCAGTGACTCCCCCGGGACAGGTGGAGGCGAGCAGTACTTC.

This chain links TRBV11-3 with TRBJ2-7; D might be TRBD1 (6 bases). V lost 5 bases to trimming and J lost 0 bases, with 14 bases between them. Germline CDR1 is SGHNT and CDR2 is YENEEA. The CDR3 length is 15 residues. The CDR3 spells CASSAQQGPSYEQYF. As DNA, the CDR3 is TGTGCCAGCAGCGCCCAACAGGGACCCTCCTACGAGCAGTACTTC. The whole variable domain, remainder taken from reference TRBV11-3 and TRBJ2-7, is EAGVVQSPRYKIIEKKQPVAFWCNPISGHNTLYWYLQNLGQGPELLIRYENEEAVDDSQLPKDRFSAERLKGVDSTLKIQPAELGDSAVYLCASSAQQGPSYEQYFGPGTRLTVT.

The chain carries TRBV5-1 and TRBJ2-1, with 7 bases matching TRBD2. Germline V lookup: CDR1 SGHRS, CDR2 YFSETQ. After removal of 0 bases from V and 4 bases from J, the junction contained 4 bases not matched to a gene. The CDR3 loop spans 15 amino acids. CDR3 protein: CASSLAGGGYNEQFF. Here the CDR3 DNA reads TGCGCCAGCAGCTTGGCCGGCGGGGGTTACAATGAGCAGTTCTTC.

The rearrangement uses TRBV6-1 and TRBJ1-2; no firm D call. Trimming shortened V by 1 base and J by 4 bases, and 16 bases separated the two germline ends. The CDR3 totals 16 residues. Per germline, CDR1 MNHNS and CDR2 SASEGT. The CDR3 here is CASSEVVTGAFYGYTF. The CDR3, as DNA: TGTGCCAGCAGTGAAGTGGTGACGGGAGCATTCTATGGCTACACCTTC.

V is TRBV6-6 and J is TRBJ2-3, with TRBD1 as a possible D gene (5 bases). The ends were cut back, 6 bases at V and 5 bases at J, with 18 bases in the middle. The CDR3 consists of 15 residues. Germline CDR1 MNHNY, CDR2 SVGAGI (reference sequence). This chain's CDR3 is CASSSFGAGLDTQYF. In DNA form, the CDR3 reads TGTGCCAGCAGCTCCTTTGGGGCAGGCCTAGATACGCAGTATTTT.

This chain links TRBV18 with TRBJ1-2, with a possible D match to TRBD1 (5 bases). V lost 2 bases and J 6 bases, leaving 22 bases between the germline ends. This CDR3 is built from 17 residues. The germline V gene has CDR1 KGHSH and CDR2 LQKENI. As DNA, the CDR3 is TGTGCCAGCTCACCATCTACCGAGAAGGGGCGACTCAATGGCTACACCTTC. Translating it yields CASSPSTEKGRLNGYTF.

This clone has just one count. The J gene is TRBJ2-3, the V gene TRBV24-1, with D perhaps matching TRBD2 (7 bases). The length of the CDR3 is 16 residues. V lost 2 bases and J 3 bases, leaving 14 bases between the germline ends. Per the germline V gene, CDR1 is KGHDR and CDR2 is SFDVKD. The CDR3 region is CATSDYEGGATDTQYF. The CDR3 bases are TGTGCCACCAGTGATTATGAGGGGGGGGCAACAGATACGCAGTATTTT.

A note on this clone: At one end the junction does not follow the germline gene, possibly because of a read error. The chain links TRBV15 to TRBJ1-2; D is undetermined. This CDR3 is 13 amino acids long. CDR1 and CDR2 from the germline V gene are LNHNV and YYDKDF (reference sequence). Here the CDR3 reads CATNRDMAYGYTF. CDR3 bases: TGTGCCACCAACAGAGACATGGCCTATGGCTACACCTTC.